This T cell receptor (beta chain) derives from a study of tumor-infiltrating lymphocytes in primary liver carcinoma. Overall study context: Measuring about 4 to 10 cm across, the tumors were staged as T1-T3 N0M0. Productive TCRbeta reads per sample were roughly 3.5 to 7.13 million, not differing by tissue. Points from the study as a whole: In the absence of sorting, bulk samples left CD4+ and CD8+ repertoires uncompared.

A word on this clonotype: Its matching antigen is unknown. One end of the junction fails to match germline, which may point to a read error.

The CDR3 has 17 amino acids. Per germline, CDR1 MGHRA and CDR2 YSYEKL. The source of the blood RNA was unsorted whole blood, and germline DNA was extracted as well. There were only treatment-naive patients, all with chronic HBV infection. The researchers produced TCR beta cDNA from roughly 500 ng total RNA with a constant-region primer. ARM-PCR, slightly modified, supplied the TCR beta libraries through three nested multiplex PCR rounds. Amplification in the first two PCR rounds was performed using TRBV1-TRBV30 forward primers and a C-beta reverse primer for 10 cycles each. Each CDR3 protein is one row after TCRdb ran MiXCR on the multiplex PCR reads. The sample lists almost 200,000 distinct CDR3 sequences; less than 70% were seen once.

This chain links TRBV4-1 with TRBJ1-2; D gene ambiguous. The TCR originated in a woman aged 60-70 years with primary liver carcinoma and hepatitis B virus infection. The sample comprised peripheral blood. As DNA, the CDR3 is TGCGCCAGCAGCCAAGATATTAGCAGGCGGAGTAACTATGTCTACACCTTC. Translating gives CASSQDISRRSNYVYTF.